This TCR beta chain was profiled in a study of T cell responses to AZD1222 COVID-19 vaccine. Study at large: Pooling of second doses given at about 4 or about 12 weeks was done. Study observations and caveats: Unmutated variant regions are reportedly targeted by nearly half of spike-specific TCRs. Two AZD1222 administrations were followed by greater Spike-specific TCR breadth and depth. Clonal diversity may have been underestimated, and the donors were mostly white British, with more females than males.

For this clone: The antigen remains undetermined.

Libraries were prepared by immunoSEQ multiplex PCR; TCRdb keeps only in-frame clonotypes and omits some of them. The profile shows more than 100,000 clones, 70% to 90% of them singletons. CDR3 length: 13 residues. CDR1 is SGHRS and CDR2 is YFSETQ in the germline V gene. V lost 4 bases and J lost 5; bases outside the gene matches: 5. The chain has TRBV5-1 and TRBJ2-7; 8 nucleotides agree with TRBD1. This specimen consisted of peripheral blood, obtained on day 0 of AZD1222 vaccination. This receptor was obtained from an adult in good health. The CDR3 bases are TGCGCCAGCAGCCAGCAACAGGGGGACGAGCAGTACTTC. Translated: CASSQQQGDEQYF.